This entry lists 15 T cell receptor beta chains sequenced from one sample in a study of long-term antiretroviral therapy in people with HIV (dated by TCRdb to between 2020 and 2023). The immunoSEQ hsTCRB v3.0 assay was used at survey level resolution to sequence the TRB variable region. TCRdb re-hosts the immuneACCESS table, in-frame sequences only. Its copies lack some clones; in the studies checked, an unresolved V gene accounts for under half of them, and the cause for the rest is not known. The sample includes tens of thousands of clones, with nearly 85% observed a single time. About 10% of the sample goes to the ten largest clones. The source material was unsorted PBMCs, sampled 0.8 years before starting antiretroviral therapy. The receptor source for this set is a man aged 18 to 35 with HIV.

The rearrangement uses TRBV7-9 and TRBJ1-1; D is unresolved. The CDR3 is 17 amino acids. V dropped 5 bases and J dropped 0 bases, with 19 bases sitting between them. From germline, CDR1 is SEHNR and CDR2 FQNEAQ (reference sequence). In nucleotides, the CDR3 is TGTGCCAGCAGCAATGGTGTTTCGCGGGATATGAACACTGAAGCTTTCTTT. This translates into CASSNGVSRDMNTEAFF. Using reference TRBV7-9 and TRBJ1-1 for the parts outside the CDR3, the full variable domain is DTGVSQNPRHKITKRGQNVTFRCDPISEHNRLYWYRQTLGQGPEFLTYFQNEAQLEKSRLLSDRFSAERPKGSFSTLEIQRTEQGDSAMYLCASSNGVSRDMNTEAFFGQGTRLTVV.

V usage is TRBV15 and J usage is TRBJ1-3; no clear D gene. This CDR3 has 14 amino acids. Germline CDR1 is LNHNV and CDR2 is YYDKDF (reference sequence). Trimming cost V 4 bases and J 4 bases, with 11 bases left between them. The CDR3 bases are TGTGCCACCAGCACCATGACACAAGGAAACACCATATATTTT. Amino acid sequence: CATSTMTQGNTIYF.

This clone showed up just once. The chain carries TRBV7-3 and TRBJ2-7; D is unresolved. This CDR3 is 13 amino acids long. Germline V CDR1 and CDR2: SGHTA, FQGTGA. Trimming took 5 bases from V and 3 from J, leaving 11 bases between them. CDR3 nucleotide sequence: TGTGCCAGCAGCCCCAGTGCAGGCTACGAGCAGTACTTC. Translation gives CASSPSAGYEQYF.

V usage is TRBV28 and J usage is TRBJ2-7; TRBD2 agrees at 10 bases. Germline CDR1 is MDHEN and CDR2 is SYDVKM. This CDR3 region has 12 residues. V shed 8 bases, J shed 6 bases, and the junction held 4 bases outside the gene matches. The CDR3: CASGRTSGEQYF. CDR3 nucleotide sequence: TGTGCCAGCGGTAGGACTAGCGGCGAGCAGTACTTC.

This clone appeared once. The chain joins TRBV7-2 to TRBJ1-1; tentatively, D is TRBD1 (5 bases). Germline CDR1 SGHTA, CDR2 FQGNSA. V was pared by 5 bases and J by 6 bases, with 10 bases between. This CDR3 comprises 12 residues. CDR3 DNA sequence: TGTGCCAGCAGCGTTCAGGGCTCTGAAGCTTTCTTT. This codes for CASSVQGSEAFF.

The chain recombines TRBV30 with TRBJ2-2; 9 nucleotides match TRBD1. Germline V gives CDR1 GTSNPN, CDR2 SVGIG (reference sequence). The trim removed 3 bases at V and 4 bases at J, leaving 3 bases unmatched. The CDR3 is made up of 14 amino acids. DNA of the CDR3: TGTGCCTGGAGCCGGGACAGGGTCACCGGGGAGCTGTTTTTT. It translates to CAWSRDRVTGELFF.

V gene TRBV6-5 combines with J gene TRBJ2-1; D is ambiguous. Germline CDR1 and CDR2: MNHEY and SVGAGI. The CDR3 spans 15 residues. V was cut by 2 bases and J by 3 bases, with 11 bases left in between. The CDR3 region is CASSYRTGYYNEQFF. In DNA, the CDR3 is TGTGCCAGCAGTTACAGAACTGGGTACTACAATGAGCAGTTCTTC.

The chain is built from TRBV4-2 and TRBJ2-5; tentative D call: TRBD2 (7 bases). The CDR3 loop spans 16 amino acids. CDR1 is LGHNA and CDR2 is YNFKEQ in the germline V gene. V lost 0 bases to trimming and J lost 4 bases, with 15 bases between them. The CDR3: CASSQEGAGGAETQYF. DNA for the CDR3: TGTGCCAGCAGCCAAGAAGGGGCTGGGGGGGCAGAGACCCAGTACTTC.

The rearrangement joins TRBV30 to TRBJ1-4; TRBD1 matches 8 bases. The CDR3 is made up of 14 amino acids. In germline, CDR1 is GTSNPN, CDR2 SVGIG (reference sequence). The trim removed 1 base at V and 12 bases at J, leaving 10 bases unmatched. CDR3 residues: CAWSAWTGRVELFF. CDR3 sequence (DNA): TGTGCCTGGAGTGCCTGGACAGGGCGAGTGGAACTGTTTTTT.

The chain recombines TRBV13 with TRBJ2-7; D gene uncertain. The CDR3 length is 13 residues. V was cut by 7 bases and J by 3 bases, with 13 bases left in between. The germline V gene has CDR1 PRHDT and CDR2 FYEKMQ (reference sequence). For the CDR3, the DNA is TGTGCCAGCACCCCCGGACGCAACTACGAGCAGTACTTC. It codes for CASTPGRNYEQYF.

On this clone: One end of the junction varies from germline; a read error may be responsible. The genes are TRBV4-1 and TRBJ2-7; no reliable D call. The CDR3 contains 16 residues. Per the germline V gene, CDR1 is MGHRA and CDR2 is YSYEKL. The DNA of the CDR3 is TGCGCCAGCAGGCAAGCCCCGGGCCAGAGCTCCTACGAGCAGTACTTC. As protein: CASRQAPGQSSYEQYF.

The chain combines TRBV6-5 with TRBJ2-3; D gene ambiguous. CDR1 is MNHEY and CDR2 is SVGAGI in the germline V gene. This CDR3 has 12 amino acids. V shed 4 bases and J shed 5 bases, with 7 bases lying between them. CDR3 protein: CASSSMRDTQYF. In DNA, the CDR3 is TGTGCCAGCAGTTCTATGAGAGATACGCAGTATTTT.

V usage is TRBV6-6 and J usage is TRBJ1-3; D is perhaps TRBD1 (6 bases). V was cut by 4 bases and J by 0 bases, with 10 bases left in between. Germline CDR1 reads MNHNY; CDR2 reads SVGAGI (reference sequence). The CDR3 has 15 residues. CDR3 bases: TGTGCCAGCAGTTCGGACAGTTACTCTGGAAACACCATATATTTT. Translation gives CASSSDSYSGNTIYF.

The table lists this clone with a count of one. This chain connects TRBV27 to TRBJ2-7, with 7 bases that match TRBD1. The CDR3 covers 13 residues. Germline CDR1 is MNHEY and CDR2 is SMNVEV (reference sequence). Trimming at V came to 6 bases and at J to 5 bases, leaving 7 bases not matched to a gene. The CDR3 DNA reads as TGTGCCAGCAGAAAGATAGGGGGCAACGAGCAGTACTTC. It codes for CASRKIGGNEQYF.

The chain is built from TRBV6-1 and TRBJ2-5; D gene ambiguous. This CDR3 is 14 amino acids long. CDR1 and CDR2 from the germline V gene are MNHNS and SASEGT. Trimming took 6 bases from V and 0 from J, leaving 11 bases between them. CDR3 region: CASRASLNQETQYF. CDR3 DNA sequence: TGTGCCAGCAGGGCCAGTCTAAACCAAGAGACCCAGTACTTC.